The 19 T cell receptor beta chains below all came from one sample that was sequenced in a study of blood T cells in healthy people across ages. Primed by a sample-barcoded 5' primer and a J-beta primer mix, a second PCR proceeded for 7 to 11 cycles. MiXCR was run by TCRdb on the 5' RACE reads, yielding one entry per CDR3 protein. The profile covers fewer than 2,000,000 distinct CDR3 sequences, with roughly two fifths appearing a single time and more than 20% taken by the ten largest. The sequenced sample consisted of blood. Receptors originate from a human donor in good health.

The chain uses TRBV9 and TRBJ2-7; perhaps TRBD2 as D (5 bases). The J call is doubtful: the DNA matches TRBJ2-5 better. The germline gives CDR1 SGDLS, CDR2 YYNGEE. The CDR3 has 14 residues. CDR3 coding DNA: TGTGCCAGCAGCGGATCGGGATCGGAAGAGACCCAGTACTTC. Protein product: CASSGSGSEETQYF.

The chain couples TRBV7-2 to TRBJ1-2; D perhaps matches TRBD1 (5 bases). Trimming removed 2 bases at V and 13 bases at J, with 17 bases between. Germline lookup yields CDR1 SGHTA and CDR2 FQGNSA. The CDR3 length is 13 residues. CDR3 in amino acids: CASSLRTFPLATF. Written as DNA, the CDR3 is TGTGCCAGCAGCTTAAGGACATTCCCCCTCGCCACCTTC.

The chain recombines TRBV7-2 with TRBJ2-1, with 9 bases lining up with TRBD2. The ends lost 8 bases at V and 0 bases at J; junction bases unmatched: 11. The CDR3 extends over 17 amino acids. Germline V gives CDR1 SGHTA, CDR2 FQGNSA. Written as DNA, the CDR3 is TGTGCCAGCGCCTCCTCCGGGACTAGCCTCTCCTACAATGAGCAGTTCTTC. It translates to CASASSGTSLSYNEQFF.

The chain joins TRBV24-1 to TRBJ2-5; 9 positions match TRBD1. Per the germline V gene, CDR1 is KGHDR and CDR2 is SFDVKD. V shed 4 bases and J 2 bases; nucleotides not matched to a gene: 16. The CDR3 consists of 19 residues. The CDR3 sequence: CATSDPSGTGMWEQETQYF. CDR3 nucleotide sequence: TGTGCCACCAGTGACCCCTCCGGGACAGGGATGTGGGAGCAAGAGACCCAGTACTTC.

The chain is built from TRBV9 and TRBJ2-7; 7 nucleotides agree with TRBD2. The DNA end is more similar to TRBJ2-5, so the J call may be wrong. Germline V lookup: CDR1 SGDLS, CDR2 YYNGEE. The CDR3 consists of 15 residues. The CDR3 here is CASSTRLAHQETQYF. DNA for the CDR3: TGTGCCAGCAGCACCCGACTAGCTCATCAAGAGACCCAGTACTTC.

This clonotype was counted between two and nine times. This chain uses TRBV29-1 with TRBJ1-2, with D unclear. V was shortened by 7 bases and J by 4 bases, with 10 bases between the two germline ends. Germline CDR1 and CDR2: SQVTM and ANQGSEA. The CDR3 spans 11 residues. In DNA, the CDR3 is TGCAGCGAGAGTGAGGGCTATGGCTACACCTTC. It yields the protein CSESEGYGYTF.

In this sample, this clonotype turned up a few times. V usage is TRBV2 and J usage is TRBJ1-6; D not resolved. The CDR3 contains 13 residues. V lost 7 bases, J lost 8 bases, and 12 bases lay in between. Looked up from germline, CDR1 is SNHLY and CDR2 is FYNNEI. CDR3 DNA sequence: TGTGCCAGCACCCTCACGGGGTATTCACCCCTCCACTTT. Protein sequence: CASTLTGYSPLHF.

This clonotype was detected a few times. J is TRBJ1-2 and V is TRBV7-9; no reliable D call. The CDR3 is made up of 16 amino acids. Looked up from germline, CDR1 is SEHNR and CDR2 is FQNEAQ (reference sequence). V was clipped by 0 bases and J by 0 bases, with 11 bases between them. CDR3 DNA: TGTGCCAGCAGCTTAGCGCTCACAGAACCTAACTATGGCTACACCTTC. This sequence encodes CASSLALTEPNYGYTF.

CDR3 DNA: TGCGCCAGCAGCCGACAAAGACAGGGGACTGAAAAACTGTTTTTT. Amino acid sequence: CASSRQRQGTEKLFF. This chain joins TRBV4-3 and TRBJ1-4, with 8 bases identical to TRBD1. The germline V gene has CDR1 LGHNA and CDR2 YSLEER. Germline trimming cut 4 bases from V and 7 bases from J; bases unmatched to any gene: 8. The CDR3 loop spans 15 amino acids.

This clonotype has ten or more counts. This chain joins TRBV7-2 and TRBJ2-1; 11 positions agree with TRBD2. With 2 bases clipped from V and 6 bases from J, the junction kept 9 bases outside the gene matches. The CDR3 runs 17 residues. Germline loops: CDR1 SGHTA, CDR2 FQGNSA. This CDR3 is CASSLQPPGTSGNEQFF. CDR3 coding DNA: TGTGCCAGCAGCTTACAACCTCCCGGGACTAGCGGCAATGAGCAGTTCTTC.

This clonotype was counted only a few times. The V call is TRBV5-1, the J call TRBJ2-1; 12 nucleotides match TRBD2. V lost 4 bases to trimming and J lost 9 bases; unmatched junction nucleotides: 8. The CDR3 totals 15 residues. The germline V gene encodes CDR1 SGHRS and CDR2 YFSETQ. CDR3 protein: CASSISSGGASEQFF. The CDR3 coding sequence is TGCGCCAGCAGCATATCTAGCGGGGGGGCTTCTGAGCAGTTCTTC.

The chain uses TRBV9 and TRBJ2-1; D is tentatively TRBD1 or TRBD2 (5 bases each). CDR1 SGDLS and CDR2 YYNGEE come from the germline V gene. The V and J ends lost 4 bases and 13 bases respectively, with 9 bases between them. The CDR3 covers 10 residues. The CDR3 is CASSRDLQFF. The DNA for the CDR3 is TGTGCCAGCAGCCGGGACCTACAGTTCTTC.

This clonotype has a count of ten or more. V and J are TRBV9 and TRBJ2-7; D is possibly TRBD1 or TRBD2 (6 bases each). Germline CDR1 is SGDLS and CDR2 is YYNGEE. Trimming shortened V by 0 bases and J by 5 bases, and 9 bases separated the two germline ends. The CDR3 loop spans 13 amino acids. The CDR3 here is CASSVGGANEQYF. DNA for the CDR3: TGTGCCAGCAGCGTAGGGGGGGCGAACGAGCAGTACTTC. The variable domain in full, with the rest retrieved from reference TRBV9 and TRBJ2-7, is DSGVTQTPKHLITATGQRVTLRCSPRSGDLSVYWYQQSLDQGLQFLIQYYNGEERAKGNILERFSAQQFPDLHSELNLSSLELGDSALYFCASSVGGANEQYFGPGTRLTVT.

The sample holds one count of this clonotype. The V and J genes are TRBV5-5 and TRBJ2-3; 7 nucleotides agree with TRBD2. The CDR3 totals 15 residues. The germline V gene has CDR1 SGHKS and CDR2 YYEKEE (reference sequence). V lost 7 bases and J lost 4; bases outside the gene matches: 12. CDR3 loop: CASASSRGDPDTQYF. CDR3 in DNA: TGTGCCAGCGCCTCATCACGGGGGGACCCAGATACGCAGTATTTT.

This clonotype was counted only a few times. The chain combines TRBV7-9 with TRBJ2-3, with 7 nucleotides matching TRBD2. Trimming took 6 bases from V and 1 from J; bases not matched to a gene: 7. This CDR3 is 15 amino acids long. The germline V gene encodes CDR1 SEHNR and CDR2 FQNEAQ (reference sequence). CDR3 in DNA: TGTGCCAGCAGGGGGGGGGAACGCCGCACAGATACGCAGTATTTT. Translation gives CASRGGERRTDTQYF.

The chain is built from TRBV4-3 and TRBJ2-7, with a tentative D call TRBD1 (6 bases). Trimming took off 3 bases at V and 2 bases at J, with 14 bases between the two ends. The CDR3 is 15 residues long. CDR1 and CDR2 from the germline V gene are LGHNA and YSLEER. CDR3 loop: CASSHLSTGTYEQYF. In nucleotides, the CDR3 is TGCGCCAGCAGCCACCTTTCGACAGGAACCTACGAGCAGTACTTC.

V and J are TRBV4-1 and TRBJ2-4; D gene uncertain. Between the trimmed V and J ends, which lost 2 bases and 0 bases, there was a span of 8 bases. This CDR3 spans 15 amino acids. CDR1 and CDR2 (germline): MGHRA, YSYEKL. The DNA of the CDR3 is TGCGCCAGCAGCCAACTAGTACTAGCCAAAAACATTCAGTACTTC. Its protein product is CASSQLVLAKNIQYF.

This sequence joins TRBV6-2 or TRBV6-3 and TRBJ2-1, with D maybe TRBD1 (6 bases). Germline V CDR1 and CDR2: MNHEY, SVGEGT. The CDR3 has 14 residues. The V gene lost 3 bases and the J gene lost 5 bases, with 11 bases spanning the gap. The CDR3 sequence: CASSYTGIDNEQFF. In DNA form, the CDR3 reads TGTGCCAGCAGTTATACAGGGATCGACAATGAGCAGTTCTTC.

There are a few counts of this clonotype. The chain joins TRBV29-1 to TRBJ2-2; D could derive from TRBD1 or TRBD2 (5 bases each). The germline CDR1 and CDR2 sequences are SQVTM and ANQGSEA. V shed 3 bases and J shed 7 bases, with 18 bases lying between them. CDR3 length equals 15 residues. The DNA of the CDR3 is TGCAGCGTTGAGTCGGGACGAGACGGAGTCGGGGAGCTGTTTTTT. It yields the protein CSVESGRDGVGELFF.